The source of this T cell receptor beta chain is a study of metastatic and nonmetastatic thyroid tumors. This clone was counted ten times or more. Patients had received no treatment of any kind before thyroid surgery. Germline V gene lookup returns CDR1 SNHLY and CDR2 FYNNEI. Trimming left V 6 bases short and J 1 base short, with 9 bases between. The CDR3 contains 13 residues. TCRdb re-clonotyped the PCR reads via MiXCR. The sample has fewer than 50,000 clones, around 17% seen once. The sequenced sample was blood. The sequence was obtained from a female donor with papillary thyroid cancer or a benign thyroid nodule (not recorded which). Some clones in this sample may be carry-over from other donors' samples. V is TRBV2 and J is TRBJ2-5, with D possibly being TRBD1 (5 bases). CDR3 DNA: TGTGCCAGCAGCCCGGACATCCAAGAGACCCAGTACTTC. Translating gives CASSPDIQETQYF.